This passage covers 25 T cell receptor beta chains from one sample sequenced in a study of blood T cell dynamics during melanoma immunotherapy. Time point meaning: pre-treatment baseline. The assay was immunoSEQ multiplex PCR, and TCRdb's table has in-frame clones only and misses some. The repertoire includes tens of thousands of clones, under 90% of them detected once, and approximately 1.1% sits in the top ten. The material was blood, obtained from a patient treated with checkpoint blockade. The receptors were sampled from a human donor with melanoma.

The rearrangement uses TRBV7-2 and TRBJ2-7, with 10 bases matching TRBD2. This CDR3 contains 15 residues. After removal of 4 bases from V and 6 bases from J, the junction contained 9 bases not matched to a gene. The germline V gene encodes CDR1 SGHTA and CDR2 FQGNSA. CDR3 region: CASSSHGTSVTEQYF. The CDR3 nucleotides are TGTGCCAGCAGCTCTCACGGGACTAGCGTTACCGAGCAGTACTTC.

This rearrangement joins TRBV2 to TRBJ1-2, with D perhaps TRBD1 (6 bases). With 6 bases removed from V and 6 bases from J, the gap between germline ends came to 11 bases. This CDR3 is 12 amino acids long. The germline CDR1 and CDR2 sequences are SNHLY and FYNNEI. The CDR3: CASSDWGHGYTF. CDR3 sequence (DNA): TGTGCCAGCAGCGATTGGGGGCATGGCTACACCTTC. The full variable domain, completed using reference TRBV2 and TRBJ1-2, is EPEVTQTPSHQVTQMGQEVILRCVPISNHLYFYWYRQILGQKVEFLVSFYNNEISEKSEIFDDQFSVERPDGSNFTLKIRSTKLEDSAMYFCASSDWGHGYTFGSGTRLTVV.

This clone was seen once. This rearrangement joins TRBV28 to TRBJ2-5; TRBD2 matches 9 bases. Germline CDR1 reads MDHEN; CDR2 reads SYDVKM. The CDR3 loop spans 15 amino acids. J gave up 5 bases and V 4 bases, and 8 bases lay outside the gene matches. CDR3 bases: TGTGCCAGCAGTTCAACCGGGACTAGCTTTGAGACCCAGTACTTC. Translating it yields CASSSTGTSFETQYF.

The V and J genes are TRBV29-1 and TRBJ2-7; D remains unclear. The CDR3 is made up of 12 amino acids. Germline-derived CDR1 and CDR2 are SQVTM and ANQGSEA. V was pared by 0 bases and J by 3 bases, with 6 bases between. CDR3 loop: CSVEEHSYEQYF. In DNA, the CDR3 is TGCAGCGTTGAAGAACACAGCTACGAGCAGTACTTC.

The chain links TRBV4-1 to TRBJ2-1, with a weak D call TRBD2 (7 bases). Trimming shortened V by 1 base and J by 7 bases, and 20 bases separated the two germline ends. This CDR3 is 17 amino acids long. Germline lookup yields CDR1 MGHRA and CDR2 YSYEKL. The CDR3 bases are TGCGCCAGCAGCCAAGGGGGGCTAGCGGTTAATATAAATGAGCAGTTCTTC. Encoded protein: CASSQGGLAVNINEQFF.

DNA of the CDR3: TGTGCCAGCAGCACTCCGGGCGGGGAGCTGTTTTTT. The encoded protein is CASSTPGGELFF. V is TRBV11-2 and J is TRBJ2-2; unclear D gene. The V and J ends lost 5 bases and 7 bases respectively, with 8 bases between them. Germline CDR1 and CDR2: SGHAT and FQNNGV. The CDR3 has 12 residues.

V is TRBV27 and J is TRBJ1-1, with D possibly being TRBD1 (5 bases). Trimming pared 5 bases from V and 3 bases from J, leaving 16 bases between. Germline V lookup: CDR1 MNHEY, CDR2 SMNVEV (reference sequence). The CDR3 runs 15 residues. The CDR3 sequence is CASSPTPTGYTEAFF. The CDR3 region has the DNA TGTGCCAGCAGTCCCACCCCCACAGGCTACACTGAAGCTTTCTTT.

This clone turned up a few times. This chain links TRBV6-1 with TRBJ2-7; D unclear. Germline V lookup: CDR1 MNHNS, CDR2 SASEGT. The V end lost 3 bases, the J end lost 4 bases, and 4 bases lay between the germline ends. The CDR3 has 11 residues. The CDR3 DNA reads TGTGCCAGCAGTGAGTTTTACGAGCAGTACTTC. Its protein is CASSEFYEQYF.

V gene TRBV9 combines with J gene TRBJ2-7, with TRBD2 matching 12 bases. CDR3 length: 15 amino acids. Per germline, CDR1 SGDLS and CDR2 YYNGEE. V lost 3 bases and J lost 2; bases outside the gene matches: 3. This CDR3 is CASSGGLAGPYEQYF. The CDR3, as DNA: TGTGCCAGCAGCGGCGGACTAGCGGGGCCCTACGAGCAGTACTTC.

The table lists this clone with a few counts. V gene TRBV7-8 combines with J gene TRBJ1-6, with D perhaps TRBD1 (6 bases). This CDR3 comprises 14 residues. V was shortened by 2 bases and J by 5 bases, with 7 bases between the two germline ends. The germline CDR1 and CDR2 sequences are SGHVS and FQNEAQ. CDR3: CASSLYRDNSPLHF. The CDR3 nucleotides are TGTGCCAGCAGCTTATACAGGGATAATTCACCCCTCCACTTT.

The rearrangement links TRBV7-9 to TRBJ2-5, with D possibly TRBD2 on 6 matching bases. The germline CDR1 and CDR2 sequences are SEHNR and FQNEAQ (reference sequence). Trimming shortened V by 5 bases and J by 5 bases, and 12 bases separated the two germline ends. The CDR3 spans 13 residues. CDR3 amino acids: CASSMASVETQYF. The CDR3 bases are TGTGCCAGCAGCATGGCTAGCGTCGAGACCCAGTACTTC.

The chain links TRBV7-6 to TRBJ1-5; unclear D gene. Per the germline V gene, CDR1 is SGHVS and CDR2 is FNYEAQ. V lost 4 bases and J 1 base, leaving 8 bases between the germline ends. The CDR3 is 14 amino acids. The CDR3 bases are TGTGCCAGCAGCTCGGGGAAAAGCAATCAGCCCCAGCATTTT. Protein product: CASSSGKSNQPQHF. Based on the CDR3 plus reference TRBV7-6 and TRBJ1-5, the full variable domain is GAGVSQSPRYKVTKRGQDVALRCDPISGHVSLYWYRQALGQGPEFLTYFNYEAQQDKSGLPNDRFSAERPEGSISTLTIQRTEQRDSAMYRCASSSGKSNQPQHFGDGTRLSIL.

The genes are TRBV11-3 and TRBJ2-7; D not resolved. In germline, CDR1 is SGHNT, CDR2 YENEEA. The CDR3 extends over 14 amino acids. The ends were cut back, 2 bases at V and 1 base at J, with 9 bases in the middle. Here the CDR3 DNA reads TGTGCCAGCAGCTTAAGTGTACATTCCTACGAGCAGTACTTC. Protein sequence: CASSLSVHSYEQYF. Together with reference TRBV11-3 and TRBJ2-7, the CDR3 gives the full variable domain: EAGVVQSPRYKIIEKKQPVAFWCNPISGHNTLYWYLQNLGQGPELLIRYENEEAVDDSQLPKDRFSAERLKGVDSTLKIQPAELGDSAVYLCASSLSVHSYEQYFGPGTRLTVT.

The V and J genes are TRBV7-2 and TRBJ2-5; possible D gene TRBD2, 6 bases. V was cut by 3 bases and J by 2 bases, with 10 bases left in between. The CDR3 is 14 amino acids. Per the germline V gene, CDR1 is SGHTA and CDR2 is FQGNSA. The CDR3 region has the DNA TGTGCCAGCAGCTTCCTGGGGGGACAAGAGACCCAGTACTTC. This sequence encodes CASSFLGGQETQYF.

The rearrangement uses TRBV6-5 and TRBJ1-5; D perhaps matches TRBD1 (6 bases). This CDR3 is built from 13 residues. Germline lookup yields CDR1 MNHEY and CDR2 SVGAGI. The V end was cut by 10 bases, the J end by 1 base, with 11 bases between. CDR3 sequence: CATRTGSNQPQHF. DNA for the CDR3: TGTGCCACACGTACAGGGAGCAATCAGCCCCAGCATTTT.

This clone was recorded a few times. The gene calls are TRBV23-1 and TRBJ2-7, with D possibly matching TRBD1 (6 bases). Being an ORF, TRBV23-1 has a function that is uncertain. Trimming shortened V by 1 base and J by 2 bases, and 9 bases separated the two germline ends. This CDR3 has 14 amino acids. The CDR3 loop is CASSQLQGPYEQYF. DNA for the CDR3: TGCGCCAGCAGTCAATTACAGGGACCCTACGAGCAGTACTTC.

V gene TRBV30 combines with J gene TRBJ1-3; D is ambiguous. V lost 0 bases, J lost 0 bases, and 6 bases lay in between. Germline V gene sequence: CDR1 GTSNPN, CDR2 SVGIG (reference sequence). This CDR3 has 14 amino acids. The CDR3 sequence is CAWSVRNSGNTIYF. In nucleotides, the CDR3 is TGTGCCTGGAGTGTAAGGAACTCTGGAAACACCATATATTTT.

The rearrangement links TRBV11-2 to TRBJ2-5; D is perhaps TRBD2 (6 bases). CDR1 is SGHAT, CDR2 FQNNGV, per germline. This CDR3 comprises 15 residues. V dropped 4 bases and J dropped 4 bases, with 16 bases sitting between them. The CDR3 bases are TGTGCCAGCAGCTCCGATGGGGGGAGCGGAGAGACCCAGTACTTC. As protein: CASSSDGGSGETQYF.

The CDR3 coding sequence is TGCGCCAGCAGAGGAGGGACTGGGGCCAACGTCCTGACTTTC. This translates into CASRGGTGANVLTF. The gene calls are TRBV5-1 and TRBJ2-6; D possibly corresponds to TRBD2 (6 bases). Germline lookup yields CDR1 SGHRS and CDR2 YFSETQ. CDR3 size: 14 residues. The V and J ends lost 5 bases and 2 bases respectively, with 8 bases between them.

This clone has a single count. The V call is TRBV5-6, the J call TRBJ2-5; no clear D gene. With 0 bases removed from V and 2 bases from J, the gap between germline ends came to 11 bases. The CDR3 spans 15 residues. Germline CDR1 SGHDT, CDR2 YYEEEE. In nucleotides, the CDR3 is TGTGCCAGCAGCTTGGCTCGCGGAAAACAAGAGACCCAGTACTTC. Translated: CASSLARGKQETQYF.

This clone was detected only a few times. This chain joins TRBV19 and TRBJ2-1, with 10 bases aligning to TRBD1. This CDR3 is 15 amino acids long. Germline CDR1 is LNHDA and CDR2 is SQIVND (reference sequence). V was pared by 4 bases and J by 2 bases, with 2 bases of the junction left unmatched. The CDR3 here is CASSTTGGAYNEQFF. CDR3 DNA sequence: TGTGCCAGTAGTACGACAGGGGGCGCCTACAATGAGCAGTTCTTC.

The J gene is TRBJ2-1, the V gene TRBV6-4, with D unclear. Trimming stripped 6 bases from V and 8 bases from J, with 8 bases between. The CDR3 sequence is 11 residues long. Germline CDR1 is MRHNA and CDR2 is SNTAGT. The CDR3 loop reads CASRAEDEQFF. For the CDR3, the DNA is TGTGCCAGCAGGGCCGAAGATGAGCAGTTCTTC.

V is TRBV5-1 and J is TRBJ1-3; possible D gene TRBD1, 5 bases. In germline, CDR1 is SGHRS, CDR2 YFSETQ. V was clipped by 1 base and J by 0 bases, with 11 bases between them. The CDR3 loop spans 16 amino acids. The CDR3 spells CASSLSEGPSGNTIYF. Here the CDR3 DNA reads TGCGCCAGCAGCTTGAGTGAGGGACCCTCTGGAAACACCATATATTTT.

V and J are TRBV19 and TRBJ1-6, with D perhaps TRBD1 (5 bases). Trimming took off 8 bases at V and 7 bases at J, with 18 bases between the two ends. CDR3 length: 15 residues. The germline CDR1 and CDR2 sequences are LNHDA and SQIVND (reference sequence). CDR3 coding DNA: TGTGCCAGTCAACTCCGGGACTCCTGGAATTCACCCCTCCACTTT. Encoded protein: CASQLRDSWNSPLHF. Combining the CDR3 with reference TRBV19 and TRBJ1-6 gives the whole variable domain DGGITQSPKYLFRKEGQNVTLSCEQNLNHDAMYWYRQDPGQGLRLIYYSQIVNDFQKGDIAEGYSVSREKKESFPLTVTSAQKNPTAFYLCASQLRDSWNSPLHFGNGTRLTVT.

The V call is TRBV11-3, the J call TRBJ2-3, with D unresolved. The germline CDR1 and CDR2 sequences are SGHNT and YENEEA. This CDR3 region has 11 residues. V gave up 4 bases and J gave up 2 bases, with 1 base separating them. CDR3 protein: CASSSTDTQYF. CDR3 coding DNA: TGTGCCAGCAGCTCCACAGATACGCAGTATTTT.